A selection of T cell receptor beta chains follows, all from one sample in a study of shared clonotypes between healthy human individuals. This table comes from immunoSEQ multiplex PCR, and its TCRdb copy is limited to in-frame clones, with some not included. Of roughly 2 million clones in the sample, roughly 96% were seen once. The sample taken for sequencing was naive CD4+ T cells sorted from blood. These receptors originate from a man aged 18 to 29 in good health. Each CDR3 is given with its conserved first and last residue. The order of the fields is J gene, clone size, V gene, D gene, CDR3 protein, CDR3 DNA. D genes are given only for firm matches. Expanded clones get a size class; other rows say once, few or many, or leave the size out.

TRBJ2-2,.,TRBV6-4,.,CASRTGVNTGELFF,TGTGCCAGCAGAACCGGGGTGAACACCGGGGAGCTGTTTTTT
TRBJ2-7,.,TRBV2,.,CASSDVTGFSYEQYF,TGTGCCAGCAGCGACGTAACGGGTTTTTCCTACGAGCAGTACTTC
TRBJ1-4,.,TRBV5-1,TRBD1,CASSYRQGDEKLFF,TGCGCCAGCAGCTACCGACAGGGCGATGAAAAACTGTTTTTT
TRBJ1-4,.,TRBV15,TRBD1,CATSRGGQAHNEKLFF,TGTGCCACCAGCAGAGGAGGACAGGCGCATAATGAAAAACTGTTTTTT
TRBJ1-2,.,TRBV5-6,.,CASSSRERGGYTF,TGTGCCAGCAGCTCGAGAGAGCGAGGTGGCTATACCTTC
TRBJ1-4,.,TRBV5-1,.,CASSRGRGPTNEKLFF,TGCGCCAGCAGCCGGGGGAGGGGTCCAACTAATGAAAAACTGTTTTTT
TRBJ2-2,once,TRBV7-9,.,CASSSRGSPSTGELFF,TGTGCCAGCAGCTCCCGAGGGAGCCCCAGCACCGGGGAGCTGTTTTTT
TRBJ1-6,.,TRBV30,TRBD1,CAWSRVWDSGGSPLHF,TGTGCCTGGAGTCGAGTGTGGGACAGCGGGGGTTCACCCCTCCACTTT
TRBJ2-1,.,TRBV7-6,.,CASSLGNEQFF,TGTGCCAGCAGCTTAGGCAATGAGCAGTTCTTC
TRBJ2-5,once,TRBV6-6,.,CASSYPSLPGETQYF,TGTGCCAGCAGTTACCCTAGTTTGCCGGGGGAGACCCAGTACTTC
TRBJ2-6,.,TRBV15,TRBD1,CATAGQGATGANVLTF,TGTGCCACCGCGGGACAGGGGGCGACGGGGGCCAACGTCCTGACTTTC
TRBJ2-7,.,TRBV6-6,.,CASMYSPGDEQYF,TGTGCCAGCATGTACAGCCCGGGCGACGAGCAGTACTTC
TRBJ1-6,.,TRBV30,TRBD1,CAWSVRDRVGSPLHF,TGTGCCTGGAGTGTAAGAGACAGGGTGGGCTCACCCCTCCACTTT
TRBJ2-5,.,TRBV15,.,CATSRDRKETQYF,TGTGCCACCAGCAGAGATAGGAAAGAGACCCAGTACTTC
TRBJ2-7,.,TRBV6-5,.,CASSWTYDSYEQYF,TGTGCCAGCAGTTGGACATATGACTCGTACGAGCAGTACTTC
TRBJ2-3,.,TRBV29-1,.,CSVRGQYTDTQYF,TGCAGCGTTAGGGGACAATACACAGATACGCAGTATTTT
TRBJ2-7,.,TRBV9,.,CASSVALDSYEQYF,TGTGCCAGCAGCGTAGCCCTCGACAGCTACGAGCAGTACTTC
TRBJ2-5,.,TRBV5-1,.,CASTLGETQYF,TGCGCCAGCACCTTAGGAGAGACCCAGTACTTC
TRBJ1-5,once,TRBV30,.,CAWTKGGREQPQHF,TGTGCCTGGACCAAGGGAGGTAGAGAGCAGCCCCAGCATTTT
TRBJ1-5,.,TRBV5-1,.,CASSLGENQPQHF,TGCGCCAGCAGCTTGGGTGAGAATCAGCCCCAGCATTTT
TRBJ1-1,.,TRBV18,TRBD1,CASSPGQGAGTEAFF,TGTGCCAGCTCACCGGGACAGGGTGCGGGCACTGAAGCTTTCTTT
TRBJ1-1,.,TRBV5-1,TRBD1,CASSPGQVSNTEAFF,TGCGCCAGCAGCCCAGGACAGGTTTCGAACACTGAAGCTTTCTTT
TRBJ1-1,.,TRBV11-2,.,CASSSLRGPNTEAFF,TGTGCCAGCAGCTCCCTCAGGGGCCCGAACACTGAAGCTTTCTTT
TRBJ1-5,.,TRBV4-1,TRBD1,CASSEGGGGNQPQHF,TGTGCCAGCAGCGAAGGAGGGGGCGGCAATCAGCCCCAGCATTTT
TRBJ1-2,.,TRBV10-3,.,CAISESGSVYGYTF,TGTGCCATCAGTGAATCGGGCAGCGTCTATGGCTACACCTTC
TRBJ2-2,.,TRBV2,.,CASRGHSMWTGELFF,TGTGCCAGTCGGGGACACTCCATGTGGACCGGGGAGCTGTTTTTT
TRBJ2-7,.,TRBV4-3,.,CASSQGQVNYEQYF,TGCGCCAGCAGCCAAGGGCAGGTGAACTACGAGCAGTACTTC
TRBJ1-2,.,TRBV27,TRBD1,CASSFRDRGRFYGYTF,TGTGCCAGCAGTTTCCGGGACAGGGGGCGCTTCTATGGCTACACCTTC
TRBJ1-6,once,TRBV21-1,.,CARNSPLHF,TGTGCCAGGAATTCACCCCTCCACTTT
TRBJ2-7,.,TRBV18,TRBD2,CASSPSGREGLSEQYF,TGTGCCAGCTCACCATCCGGGCGGGAGGGCCTTTCTGAGCAGTACTTC
TRBJ2-7,.,TRBV9,TRBD2,CASSVGGLVSEQYF,TGTGCCAGCAGCGTAGGGGGACTAGTAAGCGAGCAGTACTTC
TRBJ1-2,.,TRBV5-1,TRBD1,CASSLAGTAPNYGYTF,TGCGCCAGCAGCTTGGCCGGGACAGCGCCTAACTATGGCTACACCTTC
TRBJ2-4,.,TRBV7-9,.,CASSLGGRVRSYF,TGTGCCAGCAGCTTAGGCGGAAGGGTACGGTCGTACTTC
TRBJ2-5,.,TRBV29-1,.,CSVAPPILGETQYF,TGCAGCGTTGCCCCCCCCATACTTGGGGAGACCCAGTACTTC
TRBJ2-3,once,TRBV30,.,CAWTVWSDTQYF,TGTGCCTGGACGGTATGGTCAGATACGCAGTATTTT
TRBJ1-2,.,TRBV30,TRBD1,CAWIGRGRVGYTF,TGTGCCTGGATCGGGAGGGGGCGAGTTGGCTACACCTTC
TRBJ2-3,.,TRBV5-4,TRBD1,CASSEGRDRPHTDTQYF,TGTGCCAGCAGCGAGGGCCGGGACAGGCCCCACACAGATACGCAGTATTTT
TRBJ2-7,many,TRBV27,.,CASSLLGQPNYEQYF,TGTGCCAGCAGTTTATTAGGACAGCCGAACTACGAGCAGTACTTC
TRBJ2-3,.,TRBV5-4,TRBD2,CASSLGKAGVTRTQYF,TGTGCCAGCAGCTTGGGAAAAGCGGGAGTGACACGGACGCAGTATTTT
TRBJ1-2,.,TRBV5-1,.,CASSLHPGTGLANYGYTF,TGCGCCAGCAGCCTGCACCCCGGGACCGGATTAGCTAACTATGGCTACACCTTC
TRBJ1-4,.,TRBV2,.,CASSITGGAEKLFF,TGTGCCAGCAGTATAACAGGAGGTGCGGAAAAACTGTTTTTT
TRBJ2-1,.,TRBV4-3,.,CASSHQTGSYNEQFF,TGCGCCAGCAGCCACCAGACAGGTTCCTACAATGAGCAGTTCTTC
TRBJ2-2,.,TRBV27,.,CASTVGSNTGELFF,TGTGCCAGCACCGTGGGCTCGAACACCGGGGAGCTGTTTTTT
TRBJ2-7,.,TRBV10-3,.,CAISESSTYEQYF,TGTGCCATCAGTGAGTCTTCTACCTACGAGCAGTACTTC
TRBJ2-2,.,TRBV18,TRBD1,CASSPQDRGVTGELFF,TGTGCCAGCTCACCACAAGACAGGGGGGTCACCGGGGAGCTGTTTTTT
TRBJ1-2,.,TRBV5-6,.,CASRSTTRYGYTF,TGTGCCAGCAGGTCGACTACCCGCTATGGCTACACCTTC
TRBJ2-7,.,TRBV19,TRBD1,CASGTGAYEQYF,TGTGCCAGTGGGACAGGGGCCTACGAGCAGTACTTC
TRBJ2-6,.,TRBV10-3,.,CAISAVSPGANVLTF,TGTGCCATCAGTGCGGTCTCTCCTGGGGCCAACGTCCTGACTTTC
TRBJ1-2,.,TRBV21-1,.,CASSKNLSSYGYTF,TGTGCCAGCAGCAAAAATCTCAGTAGTTATGGCTACACCTTC
TRBJ2-7,.,TRBV5-8,TRBD1,CASSRTGEIYEQYF,TGTGCCAGCAGCCGGACAGGGGAAATCTACGAGCAGTACTTC
TRBJ1-1,.,TRBV30,.,CAWTQAGEAFF,TGTGCCTGGACCCAAGCTGGGGAAGCTTTCTTT